Below are 27 T cell receptor beta chains sequenced from a single sample in a study of blood T cell repertoires in COVID-19. Clones were read by immunoSEQ multiplex PCR, and TCRdb kept only the in-frame ones, dropping some. The repertoire holds fewer than 350,000 clones, with approximately 85% as singletons. What was sequenced was peripheral blood. The receptor source for this set is a human donor in a cohort sampled during active COVID-19.

Comments on this clone: This specimen includes other DNA sequences encoding the same CDR3. The V gene is TRBV7-9, the J gene TRBJ1-1; D ambiguous. Trimming removed 2 bases at V and 1 base at J, with 5 bases between. This CDR3 has 13 residues. Germline CDR1 reads SEHNR; CDR2 reads FQNEAQ (reference sequence). The CDR3 reads CASSLKANTEAFF. In nucleotides, the CDR3 is TGTGCCAGCAGCTTAAAAGCGAACACTGAAGCTTTCTTT.

The rearrangement uses TRBV6-5 and TRBJ2-5; D is undetermined. Trimming cost V 0 bases and J 2 bases, with 7 bases left between them. Germline V gene data show CDR1 as MNHEY and CDR2 as SVGAGI. CDR3 length: 14 residues. The CDR3 here is CASSYSGKQETQYF. CDR3 DNA sequence: TGTGCCAGCAGTTACTCGGGCAAACAAGAGACCCAGTACTTC.

The chain is built from TRBV6-5 and TRBJ2-1; TRBD2 aligns across 8 bases. In germline, CDR1 is MNHEY, CDR2 SVGAGI. This CDR3 contains 14 residues. V shed 7 bases and J 9 bases; nucleotides not matched to a gene: 11. This CDR3 reads CASNELPRGGEQFF. Here the CDR3 DNA reads TGTGCCAGCAACGAACTTCCCCGGGGGGGTGAGCAGTTCTTC.

This clone was seen once. The chain carries TRBV3-1 (or the pseudogene TRBV3-2) and TRBJ1-6, with D hard to call. Trimming took 1 base from V and 7 from J, leaving 20 bases between them. Germline V lookup: CDR1 LGHDT, CDR2 YNNKEL (reference sequence). The CDR3 sequence is 18 residues long. This CDR3 reads CASSQALGVAGENSPLHF. DNA for the CDR3: TGTGCCAGCAGCCAAGCCCTCGGGGTAGCCGGCGAAAATTCACCCCTCCACTTT.

The V call is TRBV15, the J call TRBJ1-1; the D gene is possibly TRBD1 (5 bases). The CDR3 runs 16 residues. The germline V gene has CDR1 LNHNV and CDR2 YYDKDF (reference sequence). The V end was cut by 0 bases, the J end by 6 bases, with 17 bases between. This chain's CDR3 is CATSRDRWSGGAEAFF. CDR3 coding DNA: TGTGCCACCAGCAGAGATAGGTGGTCGGGGGGGGCTGAAGCTTTCTTT.

The chain has TRBV30 and TRBJ1-6; D call uncertain. The length of the CDR3 is 15 residues. Deletions cut 0 bases from V and 7 bases from J, with 13 bases between. From germline, CDR1 is GTSNPN and CDR2 SVGIG (reference sequence). This CDR3 is CAWSVDLVPNSPLHF. The CDR3 DNA reads TGTGCCTGGAGTGTAGACCTAGTGCCAAATTCACCCCTCCACTTT.

J is TRBJ1-2 and V is TRBV6-2 or TRBV6-3; TRBD1 aligns across 8 bases. The CDR3 is 15 residues long. With V trimmed by 4 bases and J by 2 bases, 6 bases remained unmatched. Germline V gives CDR1 MNHEY, CDR2 SVGEGT. CDR3 in DNA: TGTGCCAGCAGTTCTGGACAGGGAAACAACTATGGCTACACCTTC. It encodes CASSSGQGNNYGYTF.

J is TRBJ1-1 and V is TRBV28, with D maybe TRBD1 (5 bases). Trimming left V 8 bases short and J 5 bases short, with 9 bases between. This CDR3 comprises 11 residues. Germline V gives CDR1 MDHEN, CDR2 SYDVKM. The CDR3 DNA sequence: TGTGCCAGCCTTCGGGGGACTGAAGCTTTCTTT. Amino acid sequence: CASLRGTEAFF.

V gene TRBV5-1 combines with J gene TRBJ2-7; D is unclear. V was trimmed by 0 bases and J by 4 bases, leaving 11 bases between them. The CDR3 is made up of 14 amino acids. The germline CDR1 and CDR2 sequences are SGHRS and YFSETQ. In nucleotides, the CDR3 is TGCGCCAGCAGCTTGGGTAGAGGAGAGTACGAGCAGTACTTC. This encodes CASSLGRGEYEQYF.

The chain is built from TRBV6-4 and TRBJ2-1; tentative D call: TRBD2 (7 bases). V was shortened by 4 bases and J by 7 bases, with 11 bases between the two germline ends. This CDR3 is 13 amino acids long. Germline CDR1 MRHNA, CDR2 SNTAGT. Written as DNA, the CDR3 is TGTGCCAGCAGTGCCGAGGGGGGGAATGAGCAGTTCTTC. It translates to CASSAEGGNEQFF.

The chain carries TRBV19 and TRBJ1-4, with 9 bases fitting TRBD1. The junction had 4 bases not matched to a gene; V was cut back by 5 bases and J by 3 bases. The CDR3 contains 15 residues. Germline CDR1 is LNHDA and CDR2 is SQIVND (reference sequence). CDR3 DNA sequence: TGTGCCAGTAGTCCTCGGACAGGGGCTAATGAAAAACTGTTTTTT. It translates to CASSPRTGANEKLFF.

This clone was seen a single time. The chain combines TRBV11-2 with TRBJ2-7, with D possibly being TRBD1 (6 bases). Per germline, CDR1 SGHAT and CDR2 FQNNGV. The CDR3 length is 15 residues. Trimming removed 4 bases at V and 0 bases at J, with 13 bases between. CDR3: CASSSPRDTSYEQYF. CDR3 nucleotide sequence: TGTGCCAGCAGCTCTCCCAGGGACACCTCCTACGAGCAGTACTTC.

The V and J genes are TRBV7-2 and TRBJ2-2; 9 bases match TRBD2. The germline CDR1 and CDR2 sequences are SGHTA and FQGNSA. V gave up 3 bases and J gave up 7 bases; unmatched junction bases: 9. This CDR3 is built from 16 residues. DNA of the CDR3: TGTGCCAGCAGCTTGGTTAGCGGGGGATTCGGCGGGGAGCTGTTTTTT. It encodes CASSLVSGGFGGELFF. The whole variable domain, remainder taken from reference TRBV7-2 and TRBJ2-2, is GAGVSQSPSNKVTEKGKDVELRCDPISGHTALYWYRQSLGQGLEFLIYFQGNSAPDKSGLPSDRFSAERTGGSVSTLTIQRTQQEDSAVYLCASSLVSGGFGGELFFGEGSRLTVL.

The rearrangement joins TRBV6-2 or TRBV6-3 to TRBJ2-4; 9 bases match TRBD1. This CDR3 region has 16 residues. In germline, CDR1 is MNHEY, CDR2 SVGEGT. After removal of 4 bases from V and 1 base from J, the junction contained 5 bases not matched to a gene. The CDR3 coding sequence is TGTGCCAGCAGTTGGGGGGACAGGGCCGCCAAAAACATTCAGTACTTC. This translates into CASSWGDRAAKNIQYF.

This clone showed up just once. The rearrangement uses TRBV9 and TRBJ2-2; D perhaps matches TRBD1 (5 bases). CDR1 and CDR2 from the germline V gene are SGDLS and YYNGEE. The CDR3 consists of 13 residues. Trimming cost V 3 bases and J 6 bases, with 9 bases left between them. The CDR3: CASSAVGAGELFF. For the CDR3, the DNA is TGTGCCAGCAGCGCGGTAGGGGCCGGGGAGCTGTTTTTT.

CDR3 amino acids: CAISQGTGRPLAKNIQYF. CDR3 DNA: TGTGCCATCAGTCAAGGGACAGGGAGGCCACTAGCCAAAAACATTCAGTACTTC. The chain couples TRBV10-3 to TRBJ2-4, with 9 bases identical to TRBD1. Per germline, CDR1 ENHRY and CDR2 SYGVKD. The CDR3 extends over 18 amino acids. With V trimmed by 5 bases and J by 0 bases, 11 bases remained unmatched.

The chain links TRBV4-2 to TRBJ1-2, with 7 positions matching TRBD1. This CDR3 spans 15 amino acids. Germline V lookup: CDR1 LGHNA, CDR2 YNFKEQ. With 6 bases clipped from V and 7 bases from J, the junction kept 14 bases outside the gene matches. The chain's CDR3 is CASSGSGQRTIGYTF. In nucleotides, the CDR3 is TGTGCCAGCAGTGGGTCGGGACAGAGAACTATTGGCTACACCTTC.

As for this clone: The identical CDR3 is also encoded by other nucleotide sequences in the sample. This chain uses TRBV3-1 (or the pseudogene TRBV3-2) with TRBJ2-7, with no clear D. The germline V gene encodes CDR1 LGHDT and CDR2 YNNKEL (reference sequence). The V and J ends lost 1 base and 4 bases respectively, with 5 bases between them. The length of the CDR3 is 12 residues. CDR3 coding DNA: TGTGCCAGCAGCCAAGGTCCTTACGAGCAGTACTTC. It codes for CASSQGPYEQYF.

This clone was observed once. The chain combines TRBV9 with TRBJ1-2, with a tentative D call TRBD1 (6 bases). V shed 0 bases and J shed 5 bases, with 14 bases lying between them. CDR1 and CDR2 (germline): SGDLS, YYNGEE. CDR3 length: 15 residues. The CDR3 bases are TGTGCCAGCAGCGTAGAAAGGGGGAGAGGATATGGCTACACCTTC. Translated, it gives CASSVERGRGYGYTF.

The rearrangement joins TRBV7-6 to TRBJ2-7; D is uncertain. V lost 5 bases, J lost 8 bases, and 16 bases lay in between. Looked up from germline, CDR1 is SGHVS and CDR2 is FNYEAQ. The CDR3 is 13 residues long. CDR3 sequence (DNA): TGTGCCAGCAGCACCCGTGTTGGAGAACAGCAGTACTTC. Translation gives CASSTRVGEQQYF.

The chain links TRBV6-5 to TRBJ1-6; D is unclear. The CDR3 totals 14 residues. Germline V CDR1 and CDR2: MNHEY, SVGAGI. Trimming removed 7 bases at V and 8 bases at J, with 15 bases between. The CDR3 region has the DNA TGTGCCAGCACGAGGAAGACCATGGATTCACCCCTCCACTTT. Its protein is CASTRKTMDSPLHF.

The rearrangement links TRBV13 to TRBJ1-1; possibly TRBD1 for D (6 bases). V shed 6 bases and J shed 5 bases, with 13 bases lying between them. CDR3 size: 13 residues. Germline V gene sequence: CDR1 PRHDT, CDR2 FYEKMQ (reference sequence). The CDR3 DNA follows: TGTGCCAGCAGATTAACAGGGACGACTGAAGCTTTCTTT. Translated, it gives CASRLTGTTEAFF. Complete variable domain (other parts from reference TRBV13 and TRBJ1-1): AAGVIQSPRHLIKEKRETATLKCYPIPRHDTVYWYQQGPGQDPQFLISFYEKMQSDKGSIPDRFSAQQFSDYHSELNMSSLELGDSALYFCASRLTGTTEAFFGQGTRLTVV.

This chain joins TRBV6-2 or TRBV6-3 and TRBJ1-1; no clear D gene. V was cut by 2 bases and J by 0 bases, with 13 bases left in between. The germline V gene encodes CDR1 MNHEY and CDR2 SVGEGT. The CDR3 sequence is 16 residues long. CDR3 in amino acids: CASSYGISDLNTEAFF. In nucleotides, the CDR3 is TGTGCCAGCAGTTACGGTATATCAGACTTGAACACTGAAGCTTTCTTT.

The V call is TRBV20-1, the J call TRBJ2-3; D possibly corresponds to TRBD2 (5 bases). V was pared by 6 bases and J by 3 bases, with 7 bases between. CDR1 is DFQATT and CDR2 is SNEGSKA in the germline V gene (reference sequence). The CDR3 is made up of 11 amino acids. The CDR3 nucleotides are TGCAGTGCCGGGGTAACAGATACGCAGTATTTT. Its translation: CSAGVTDTQYF.

The chain uses TRBV5-1 and TRBJ1-5; TRBD1 is a possible D gene (6 bases). The germline gives CDR1 SGHRS, CDR2 YFSETQ. The CDR3 consists of 13 residues. Trimming took 2 bases from V and 4 from J, leaving 7 bases between them. This CDR3 reads CASSFTGNQPQHF. DNA for the CDR3: TGCGCCAGCAGCTTTACAGGGAATCAGCCCCAGCATTTT. The full variable domain, rest sourced from reference TRBV5-1 and TRBJ1-5, is KAGVTQTPRYLIKTRGQQVTLSCSPISGHRSVSWYQQTPGQGLQFLFEYFSETQRNKGNFPGRFSGRQFSNSRSEMNVSTLELGDSALYLCASSFTGNQPQHFGDGTRLSIL.

The chain joins TRBV9 to TRBJ1-2, with a weak D call TRBD1 (6 bases). Trimming stripped 0 bases from V and 8 bases from J, with 17 bases between. The length of the CDR3 is 15 residues. Germline CDR1 is SGDLS and CDR2 is YYNGEE. The CDR3 loop reads CASSVDQWAGEGYTF. CDR3 nucleotide sequence: TGTGCCAGCAGCGTAGATCAATGGGCAGGGGAGGGCTACACCTTC.

The chain has TRBV9 and TRBJ2-3, with 10 bases matching TRBD2. V lost 2 bases, J lost 1 base, and 4 bases stayed unmatched. In germline, CDR1 is SGDLS, CDR2 YYNGEE. CDR3 length: 16 residues. This chain's CDR3 is CASSVSGGFRTDTQYF. The CDR3 DNA reads as TGTGCCAGCAGCGTTAGCGGGGGGTTCCGCACAGATACGCAGTATTTT.